The 17 T cell receptor beta chains below all came from one sample that was sequenced in a study of control samples from healthy donors and cancer patients. Sequencing was performed with immunoSEQ multiplex PCR; in TCRdb, only in-frame clones are kept and a portion is missing. The table has some 130,000 clones, 75% to 95% seen once; the top ten hold more than 2%. Sequencing was carried out using blood. These receptors came from a man younger than 35 in good health.

The chain carries TRBV6-5 and TRBJ1-5; 12 nucleotides line up with TRBD1. The CDR3 has 14 residues. The germline V gene has CDR1 MNHEY and CDR2 SVGAGI. V shed 8 bases and J 4 bases; nucleotides not matched to a gene: 3. The CDR3 region has the DNA TGTGCCAGCTGGGGACAGGGGGCGAATCAGCCCCAGCATTTT. The encoded protein is CASWGQGANQPQHF.

This chain joins TRBV5-1 and TRBJ2-1; D is unresolved. V lost 4 bases, J lost 7 bases, and 21 bases lay in between. CDR3 length: 16 amino acids. Germline CDR1 and CDR2: SGHRS and YFSETQ. The CDR3 DNA follows: TGCGCCAGCAGCCGAAGGACCGGCGGCACACAAAATGAGCAGTTCTTC. Translation: CASSRRTGGTQNEQFF.

J is TRBJ2-1 and V is TRBV7-2; tentatively, D is TRBD2 (6 bases). Per germline, CDR1 SGHTA and CDR2 FQGNSA. This CDR3 is built from 16 residues. The ends were cut back, 3 bases at V and 9 bases at J, with 21 bases in the middle. CDR3 in amino acids: CASSFYSLEGLGEQFF. CDR3 coding DNA: TGTGCCAGCAGCTTCTACTCTCTGGAGGGACTGGGTGAGCAGTTCTTC.

The gene calls are TRBV15 and TRBJ1-1; D is unclear. This CDR3 is built from 14 residues. Germline values: CDR1 LNHNV, CDR2 YYDKDF (reference sequence). V lost 1 base to trimming and J lost 1 base, with 7 bases between them. Here the CDR3 reads CATSRVSGNTEAFF. CDR3 bases: TGTGCCACCAGCAGAGTTTCGGGGAACACTGAAGCTTTCTTT.

V gene TRBV28 combines with J gene TRBJ2-1, with TRBD2 matching 7 bases. J gave up 0 bases and V 5 bases, and 10 bases lay outside the gene matches. CDR3 length: 17 residues. The V gene's germline CDR1 is MDHEN and CDR2 SYDVKM. The CDR3 loop is CASSPERGPHSYNEQFF. DNA of the CDR3: TGTGCCAGCAGTCCGGAGCGGGGCCCTCACTCCTACAATGAGCAGTTCTTC.

J is TRBJ2-4 and V is TRBV5-4; D is uncertain. The CDR3 totals 13 residues. V shed 1 base and J shed 3 bases, with 5 bases lying between them. Germline assignment: CDR1 SGHNT and CDR2 YYREEE (reference sequence). The CDR3 nucleotides are TGTGCCAGCAGCTTGAAGGGCAAAAACATTCAGTACTTC. This codes for CASSLKGKNIQYF.

This clone has only a few counts. V and J are TRBV24-1 and TRBJ1-1, with a possible D match to TRBD1 (5 bases). This CDR3 is built from 15 residues. Trimming stripped 1 base from V and 3 bases from J, with 11 bases between. Germline loops: CDR1 KGHDR, CDR2 SFDVKD. CDR3 in amino acids: CATSDFARGDTEAFF. The CDR3 bases are TGTGCCACCAGTGATTTTGCTCGGGGGGACACTGAAGCTTTCTTT.

This rearrangement joins TRBV14 to TRBJ1-1; the D gene is possibly TRBD1 (6 bases). This CDR3 has 15 residues. Germline V gene data show CDR1 as SGHDN and CDR2 as FVKESK. Trimming took 3 bases from V and 0 from J, leaving 11 bases between them. CDR3 bases: TGTGCCAGCAGCCAGCCGGGACACCTGAACACTGAAGCTTTCTTT. The encoded protein is CASSQPGHLNTEAFF.

The rearrangement links TRBV5-1 to TRBJ2-7; the D gene is possibly TRBD1 (5 bases). CDR1 SGHRS and CDR2 YFSETQ come from the germline V gene. The CDR3 extends over 12 amino acids. With 2 bases removed from V and 2 bases from J, the gap between germline ends came to 5 bases. The CDR3 here is CASSLGAYEQYF. As DNA, the CDR3 is TGCGCCAGCAGCTTAGGGGCCTACGAGCAGTACTTC.

The rearrangement joins TRBV18 to TRBJ1-2, with 8 bases matching TRBD1. The CDR3 contains 15 residues. V lost 2 bases to trimming and J lost 0 bases; unmatched junction nucleotides: 2. In germline, CDR1 is KGHSH, CDR2 LQKENI. The CDR3 here is CASSPSTGANYGYTF. The CDR3 DNA reads as TGTGCCAGCTCACCATCGACAGGGGCTAACTATGGCTACACCTTC.

The chain links TRBV2 to TRBJ2-3; no reliable D call. The CDR3 length is 11 residues. The germline V gene has CDR1 SNHLY and CDR2 FYNNEI. The V gene lost 8 bases and the J gene lost 5 bases, with 8 bases spanning the gap. As DNA, the CDR3 is TGTGCCAGCGCTTCAGGAGATACGCAGTATTTT. Protein sequence: CASASGDTQYF. The variable domain in full, completed from reference TRBV2 and TRBJ2-3, reads EPEVTQTPSHQVTQMGQEVILRCVPISNHLYFYWYRQILGQKVEFLVSFYNNEISEKSEIFDDQFSVERPDGSNFTLKIRSTKLEDSAMYFCASASGDTQYFGPGTRLTVL.

This clone was counted a few times. The chain joins TRBV5-1 to TRBJ2-3, with TRBD1 matching 7 bases. This CDR3 comprises 14 residues. CDR1 is SGHRS, CDR2 YFSETQ, per germline. V shed 4 bases, J shed 2 bases, and the junction held 4 bases outside the gene matches. DNA of the CDR3: TGCGCCAGCAGCCACGGACAGGCCACAGATACGCAGTATTTT. Encoded protein: CASSHGQATDTQYF.

The chain links TRBV6-6 to TRBJ2-3, with D possibly TRBD2 on 5 matching bases. CDR3 length: 12 amino acids. With 7 bases removed from V and 1 base from J, the gap between germline ends came to 6 bases. Per the germline V gene, CDR1 is MNHNY and CDR2 is SVGAGI (reference sequence). CDR3 residues: CASIGGTDTQYF. Written as DNA, the CDR3 is TGTGCCAGCATCGGGGGCACAGATACGCAGTATTTT.

The chain couples TRBV7-9 to TRBJ1-1, with 9 nucleotides matching TRBD1. CDR3 length equals 14 residues. Germline CDR1 is SEHNR and CDR2 is FQNEAQ (reference sequence). J gave up 5 bases and V 5 bases, and 6 bases lay outside the gene matches. This chain's CDR3 is CASSEGTGLTEAFF. CDR3 DNA sequence: TGTGCCAGCAGCGAAGGGACAGGGTTGACTGAAGCTTTCTTT.

There are a few counts of this clone. The chain combines TRBV10-3 with TRBJ2-7; 7 bases are shared with TRBD1. The V gene end was trimmed by 3 bases and the J gene end by 7 bases; junction bases not matched to a gene: 6. The CDR3 sequence is 13 residues long. Germline CDR1 reads ENHRY; CDR2 reads SYGVKD. The CDR3 DNA sequence: TGTGCCATCAGTGAACAGGGGCAGGGAGAGCAGTACGTC. Translated, it gives CAISEQGQGEQYV.

This clone was recorded only once. Here the CDR3 reads CASSPSRGSYNEQFF. DNA of the CDR3: TGTGCCAGCTCACCCAGCAGGGGCTCCTACAATGAGCAGTTCTTC. The chain uses TRBV18 and TRBJ2-1; tentative D call: TRBD1 (6 bases). This CDR3 comprises 15 residues. Trimming removed 3 bases at V and 0 bases at J, with 9 bases between. Germline CDR1 and CDR2: KGHSH and LQKENI.

The chain joins TRBV19 to TRBJ1-3; 8 bases match TRBD1. J was trimmed by 9 bases and V by 7 bases; bases with no gene match: 11. The CDR3 sequence is 14 residues long. Germline V gene data show CDR1 as LNHDA and CDR2 as SQIVND (reference sequence). CDR3 loop: CASTLEDRGGTIYF. In DNA form, the CDR3 reads TGTGCCAGTACCCTCGAAGACAGGGGAGGCACCATATATTTT. The variable domain in full, completed from reference TRBV19 and TRBJ1-3, reads DGGITQSPKYLFRKEGQNVTLSCEQNLNHDAMYWYRQDPGQGLRLIYYSQIVNDFQKGDIAEGYSVSREKKESFPLTVTSAQKNPTAFYLCASTLEDRGGTIYFGEGSWLTVV.